This record looks at one TCR beta chain sequence and its context. Under the authors' procedure: From reference gene primer amplification, estimates of nucleated cell counts were derived. Sequenced by immunoSEQ multiplex PCR; TCRdb stores in-frame clones only, minus some. V and J calls and clone size are copied from that table; D and trimming were computed from the DNA. The profile covers approximately 250,000 clones, with around 89% appearing a single time and about 2.3% taken by the ten largest. The data belong to a study of blood T cell repertoires in COVID-19. Study background: PBMCs, B-cell-depleted T cells, or T cells were the source of the cDNA or gDNA that made up the material.

Individuals aged 18 to 89 years were recruited from approximately 22 US areas. The J segment lost 2 bases and the V segment lost 8 bases, leaving 8 bases of the junction unmatched. This CDR3 spans 15 amino acids. From germline, CDR1 is MNHEY and CDR2 SMNVEV (reference sequence). V and J are TRBV27 and TRBJ1-4; 7 bases match TRBD1. This receptor was obtained from a woman between 40 and 50 years old with acute COVID-19. The specimen was PBMCs or T cells enriched from blood (not recorded which). Here the CDR3 DNA reads TGTGCCAGCGGCGTACAGGGGAGGACTAATGAAAAACTGTTTTTT. Protein sequence: CASGVQGRTNEKLFF.